These T cell receptor beta chains were read from a single sample in a study of read filtering for tumor transcriptome and immune sequencing. TCRdb passed the reads through MiXCR, listing each CDR3 protein once. The sample lists roughly 27,000 distinct CDR3 sequences, about 15% occurring once. The sample taken for sequencing was a population of CD138-negative cells sorted from bone marrow. The receptors derive from a donor at least 40 years old with multiple myeloma. The CDR3 runs from the conserved cysteine through the conserved F or W. The D gene is left open where the match is weak. Size is stated for part of the rows, as once, few or many counts, or as a class when the clone is expanded.

j_call cdr3_length d_call v_call clone_size cdr3_aa cdr3_nt
TRBJ2-5 13 NA TRBV20-1 many CSAREAKQETQYF TGCAGTGCTAGAGAAGCGAAACAAGAGACCCAGTACTTC
TRBJ1-5 13 NA TRBV10-3 many CAISKGFGQPQHF TGTGCCATCAGTAAAGGGTTCGGTCAGCCCCAGCATTTT
TRBJ2-7 14 NA TRBV7-9 many CASSFGSLRHEQYF TGTGCCAGCAGCTTCGGATCCCTCCGGCACGAGCAGTACTTC
TRBJ2-7 12 NA TRBV27 many CASTSQGSEQYF TGTGCCAGCACCTCTCAGGGGTCCGAGCAGTACTTC
TRBJ2-1 17 NA TRBV2 NA CASSEGLGRASYYEQFF TGTGCCAGCAGTGAAGGTTTGGGAAGGGCCTCCTACTATGAGCAGTTCTTC
TRBJ2-5 14 NA TRBV20-1 many CSARDPGPGETQYF TGCAGTGCTAGAGATCCAGGCCCGGGAGAGACCCAGTACTTC
TRBJ2-5 13 NA TRBV29-1 many CSVNRDAQETQYF TGCAGCGTTAACAGGGATGCCCAAGAGACCCAGTACTTC
TRBJ2-3 15 NA TRBV12-3/TRBV12-4 many CASSLRGAGTDTQYF TGTGCCAGCAGTCTCCGGGGGGCGGGCACAGATACGCAGTATTTT
TRBJ2-5 18 NA TRBV5-1 many CASTWGPTLLRSNETQYF TGCGCCAGCACCTGGGGGCCAACCCTCCTTAGGTCCAATGAGACCCAGTACTTC
TRBJ1-5 13 TRBD1 TRBV23-1 many CVGQGPSNQPQHF TGCGTCGGACAGGGCCCTAGCAATCAGCCCCAGCATTTT
TRBJ1-2 15 NA TRBV25-1 few CASSTAWQPNYGYTF TGTGCCAGCAGTACGGCATGGCAACCCAACTATGGCTACACCTTC
TRBJ2-7 15 NA TRBV12-3/TRBV12-4 many CASSSSQEWGREQYF TGTGCCAGCAGCTCCTCCCAAGAGTGGGGGAGGGAGCAGTACTTC
TRBJ1-1 16 TRBD1 TRBV27 many CASSPTGGIVNTEAFF TGTGCCAGCAGTCCGACAGGGGGAATTGTGAACACTGAAGCTTTCTTT
TRBJ2-7 15 TRBD2 TRBV4-1 many CASSLGTTASYEQYF TGCGCCAGCAGCCTCGGGACTACTGCCTCCTACGAGCAGTACTTC
TRBJ2-1 18 TRBD2 TRBV9 many CASSVGGGEREAYNEQFF TGTGCCAGCAGCGTAGGGGGGGGGGAGCGGGAGGCCTACAATGAGCAGTTCTTC
TRBJ2-3 17 TRBD2 TRBV5-1 many CASSLAAPGGPTDTQYF TGCGCCAGCAGCTTGGCCGCTCCGGGAGGACCCACAGATACGCAGTATTTT
TRBJ2-3 16 NA TRBV14 many CASSHSPGVYTDTQYF TGTGCCAGCAGCCATTCTCCGGGAGTTTACACAGATACGCAGTATTTT
TRBJ1-1 15 TRBD1 TRBV3-1 NA CASSQPGTGNTEAFF TGTGCCAGCAGCCAGCCTGGGACAGGGAACACTGAAGCTTTCTTT
TRBJ2-3 16 TRBD2 TRBV28 many CASSLSSSGRSDTQYF TGTGCCAGCAGTTTAAGTTCTAGCGGGAGGTCAGATACGCAGTATTTT
TRBJ1-1 13 NA TRBV30 many CAWSDRLNTEAFF TGTGCCTGGAGTGACAGGTTGAACACTGAAGCTTTCTTT
TRBJ2-3 18 TRBD2 TRBV3-1 many CASSQDRGREGRKDTQYF TGTGCCAGCAGCCAAGATCGAGGACGGGAGGGCCGGAAAGATACGCAGTATTTT
TRBJ2-7 16 NA TRBV6-2/TRBV6-3 many CASSYSWGRSSSEQYF TGTGCCAGCAGTTACTCCTGGGGCCGCTCCTCGTCCGAGCAGTACTTC
TRBJ2-7 13 TRBD1 TRBV13 many CASSGTGTYEQYF TGTGCCAGCAGCGGGACAGGGACCTACGAGCAGTACTTC
TRBJ2-6 17 NA TRBV7-6 many CASSLVGRHSGAYVLTF TGTGCCAGCAGCTTAGTCGGGCGCCATTCGGGGGCCTACGTCCTGACTTTC
TRBJ1-2 15 NA TRBV12-3/TRBV12-4 many CASSFLEGRSYGYTF TGTGCCAGCAGTTTTTTAGAGGGACGGAGCTATGGCTACACCTTC
TRBJ2-1 17 TRBD1 TRBV10-1 many CASSKDRGFSSYNEQFF TGCGCCAGCAGTAAGGACAGGGGATTCAGCTCCTACAATGAGCAGTTCTTC
TRBJ2-7 15 TRBD1 TRBV20-1 NA CSARAEYTGGDEQYF TGCAGTGCTAGAGCTGAGTATACAGGGGGTGACGAGCAGTACTTC
TRBJ2-3 15 TRBD1 TRBV6-1 NA CASSEETGGVDTEYF TGTGCCAGCAGTGAGGAGACAGGGGGCGTAGATACGGAGTATTTT
TRBJ2-1 15 TRBD2 TRBV19 many CATSLAGGIYNEQFF TGTGCCACCTCGCTAGCGGGAGGAATCTACAATGAGCAGTTCTTC
TRBJ2-4 14 TRBD2 TRBV10-3 many CATSVAGGPGIQYF TGTGCCACCTCAGTAGCGGGAGGGCCGGGGATTCAGTACTTC
TRBJ1-5 14 NA TRBV5-1 many CASSLDRDNQPQHF TGCGCCAGCAGCTTGGACAGGGACAATCAGCCCCAGCATTTT
TRBJ1-3 13 TRBD1 TRBV20-1 many CSARQGSGNTIYF TGCAGTGCCAGACAGGGCTCCGGAAACACCATATATTTT
TRBJ2-2 16 NA TRBV10-3 many CAISLRTIVGTGELFF TGTGCCATCAGTTTACGGACTATCGTGGGCACCGGGGAGCTGTTTTTT
TRBJ2-5 13 TRBD1 TRBV6-2/TRBV6-3 few CASRDRVQETQYF TGTGCCAGCAGAGACAGGGTTCAAGAGACCCAGTACTTC
TRBJ1-4 15 NA TRBV9 many CASSVEDGPNEKLFF TGTGCCAGCAGCGTAGAAGACGGACCAAATGAAAAACTGTTTTTT
TRBJ1-1 16 TRBD1 TRBV14 NA CASSRGSWQGARITFF TGTGCCAGCAGCCGAGGGTCGTGGCAGGGGGCGCGGATAACTTTCTTT
TRBJ2-7 16 NA TRBV10-3 once CAISESMPAGSYEQYF TGTGCCATCAGTGAGTCGATGCCGGCCGGCTCCTACGAGCAGTACTTC
TRBJ1-5 15 TRBD1 TRBV19 many CASSPTQGVGQPQHF TGTGCCAGTAGCCCAACCCAGGGGGTCGGTCAGCCCCAGCATTTT
TRBJ2-2 14 NA TRBV10-3 many CAISESPAPGELFF TGTGCCATCAGTGAGTCTCCTGCGCCCGGGGAGCTGTTTTTT
TRBJ2-3 18 TRBD2 TRBV11-3 NA CASSLVPPESSGSSTQYF TGTGCCAGCAGCTTAGTACCCCCTGAGTCTAGCGGGAGTTCGACGCAGTATTTT
TRBJ2-7 15 TRBD1 TRBV5-4 many CASSTQQGLTYEQYF TGTGCCAGCAGCACTCAACAGGGGCTGACCTACGAGCAGTACTTC
TRBJ2-3 18 TRBD2 TRBV12-3/TRBV12-4 many CASSLFGFASGRTDTQYF TGTGCCAGCAGTTTATTCGGTTTCGCTAGCGGGAGGACAGATACGCAGTATTTT
TRBJ1-1 14 TRBD1 TRBV2 many CASRETGPRTEAFF TGTGCCAGCAGGGAGACAGGGCCCCGAACTGAAGCTTTCTTT
TRBJ1-3 15 NA TRBV7-6 many CASSPSTVSGNTIYF TGTGCCAGCAGCCCGTCTACGGTCTCCGGAAACACCATATATTTT
TRBJ2-2 15 NA TRBV19 many CASKGGDTNTGELFF TGTGCCAGTAAAGGAGGCGACACGAACACCGGGGAGCTGTTTTTT
TRBJ2-5 15 TRBD1 TRBV7-9 NA CASSLGTGDQETQYF TGTGCCAGCAGCTTGGGGACAGGGGACCAAGAGACCCAGTACTTC
TRBJ2-1 15 NA TRBV7-9 many CASSLGQGKSNEQFF TGTGCCAGCAGCTTGGGCCAGGGGAAGAGCAATGAGCAGTTCTTC